This entry lists 25 T cell receptor beta chains sequenced from one sample in a study of T-cell memory formation after mild COVID-19. TCRdb analysed the 5' RACE reads with MiXCR anew, one entry per CDR3 protein. The sample has fewer than 650,000 distinct CDR3 sequences, roughly 17% seen once. The sample consisted of PBMCs or a T cell subset sorted from them (not recorded which). The source of these receptors is an adult woman who had mild COVID-19 (a few samples of this study predate the infection). Cell type and time point are not known.

The chain joins TRBV24-1 to TRBJ2-2; D gene ambiguous. The CDR3 runs 16 residues. Germline CDR1 KGHDR, CDR2 SFDVKD. V was pared by 5 bases and J by 5 bases, with 17 bases between. DNA for the CDR3: TGTGCCACCAGTGCCATCGTGGGCGTAGGTACCGGGGAGCTGTTTTTT. Encoded protein: CATSAIVGVGTGELFF.

The chain couples TRBV5-1 to TRBJ2-1; D could derive from TRBD1 or TRBD2 (6 bases each). From germline, CDR1 is SGHRS and CDR2 YFSETQ. This CDR3 contains 16 residues. Trimming took off 7 bases at V and 12 bases at J, with 29 bases between the two ends. In DNA form, the CDR3 reads TGCGCCAGCGCCGGGGGTGCGGGGTCACGGCTACAGGGGCAGTTCTTC. This codes for CASAGGAGSRLQGQFF.

The chain is built from TRBV6-2 or TRBV6-3 and TRBJ2-1, with 12 nucleotides matching TRBD2. From germline, CDR1 is MNHEY and CDR2 SVGEGT. The junction had 3 bases not matched to a gene; V was cut back by 0 bases and J by 9 bases. This CDR3 has 15 residues. The CDR3 nucleotides are TGTGCCAGCAGTTACTCGCTGACTAGCGGGAGTGAGCAGTTCTTC. This sequence encodes CASSYSLTSGSEQFF.

The V and J genes are TRBV7-2 and TRBJ2-5; 10 bases fit TRBD2. The V gene end was trimmed by 3 bases and the J gene end by 4 bases; junction bases not matched to a gene: 8. CDR3 length: 16 residues. Germline CDR1 is SGHTA and CDR2 is FQGNSA. For the CDR3, the DNA is TGTGCCAGCAGCTTTAGTAGCGGGAGGATAGGAGAGACCCAGTACTTC. Amino acids: CASSFSSGRIGETQYF.

V and J are TRBV14 and TRBJ1-4, with D unclear. The V gene's germline CDR1 is SGHDN and CDR2 FVKESK. Between the trimmed V and J ends, which lost 1 base and 7 bases, there was a span of 7 bases. CDR3 length equals 13 residues. CDR3 loop: CASSQAKVEKLFF. CDR3 nucleotides: TGTGCCAGCAGCCAAGCGAAGGTTGAAAAACTGTTTTTT.

This clonotype was recorded a few times. The chain couples TRBV6-6 to TRBJ1-2, with 8 nucleotides matching TRBD1. J gave up 4 bases and V 5 bases, and 9 bases lay outside the gene matches. Germline V gene lookup returns CDR1 MNHNY and CDR2 SVGAGI (reference sequence). The CDR3 spans 15 residues. CDR3 sequence reads: CASSDRTGLSYGYTF. The CDR3 DNA reads as TGTGCCAGCAGTGACAGGACAGGGTTAAGCTATGGCTACACCTTC.

V usage is TRBV29-1 and J usage is TRBJ1-1; perhaps TRBD1 as D (5 bases). The CDR3 is 13 amino acids. With 7 bases removed from V and 4 bases from J, the gap between germline ends came to 16 bases. Germline V gives CDR1 SQVTM, CDR2 ANQGSEA. The DNA for the CDR3 is TGCAGCGCCGTCCCCCGGGGGATCACTGAAGCTTTCTTT. Translated: CSAVPRGITEAFF. The full variable domain, its missing parts supplied by reference TRBV29-1 and TRBJ1-1, is SAVISQKPSRDICQRGTSLTIQCQVDSQVTMMFWYRQQPGQSLTLIATANQGSEATYESGFVIDKFPISRPNLTFSTLTVSNMSPEDSSIYLCSAVPRGITEAFFGQGTRLTVV.

The genes are TRBV19 and TRBJ1-1, with a weak D call TRBD1 (5 bases). The CDR3 consists of 15 residues. In germline, CDR1 is LNHDA, CDR2 SQIVND (reference sequence). V lost 6 bases to trimming and J lost 6 bases, with 20 bases between them. In DNA form, the CDR3 reads TGTGCCAGTAGGCTTGGGGGAGGGTTGAATGCTGAAGCTTTCTTT. This codes for CASRLGGGLNAEAFF.

This clonotype was counted a few times. The V gene is TRBV4-3, the J gene TRBJ2-1; TRBD1 or TRBD2 may be the D gene (5 bases each). V was clipped by 0 bases and J by 4 bases, with 10 bases between them. The CDR3 length is 15 residues. From germline, CDR1 is LGHNA and CDR2 YSLEER. CDR3 nucleotide sequence: TGCGCCAGCAGCCAAGAACGATGGGGGTACAATGAGCAGTTCTTC. This gives the protein CASSQERWGYNEQFF.

The V call is TRBV7-9, the J call TRBJ2-3, with TRBD2 identical over 8 bases. CDR3 length: 14 amino acids. CDR1 SEHNR and CDR2 FQNEAQ come from the germline V gene (reference sequence). Trimming cost V 8 bases and J 3 bases; bases outside gene matches: 7. For the CDR3, the DNA is TGTGCCAGCGAAGCGGGAGAGTTTACAGATACGCAGTATTTT. Translation: CASEAGEFTDTQYF.

V is TRBV4-3 and J is TRBJ2-3; D is possibly TRBD2 (5 bases). Germline V gene data show CDR1 as LGHNA and CDR2 as YSLEER. V lost 3 bases and J 6 bases, leaving 10 bases between the germline ends. There are 13 residues in the CDR3. The CDR3 sequence is CASSQRASDTQYF. The CDR3 DNA reads TGCGCCAGCAGCCAGAGGGCAAGTGATACGCAGTATTTT.

V and J are TRBV15 and TRBJ2-7, with 7 bases aligning to TRBD1. The J segment lost 5 bases and the V segment lost 3 bases, leaving 1 base of the junction unmatched. The CDR3 length is 12 residues. Germline V gene sequence: CDR1 LNHNV, CDR2 YYDKDF (reference sequence). The CDR3 nucleotides read TGTGCCACCAGCAGTACAGGGGACGAGCAGTACTTC. Translated, it gives CATSSTGDEQYF.

The V call is TRBV15, the J call TRBJ1-5, with no clear D. This CDR3 spans 15 amino acids. Germline V lookup: CDR1 LNHNV, CDR2 YYDKDF (reference sequence). V lost 0 bases and J lost 2, with 8 bases in between. The CDR3 DNA sequence: TGTGCCACCAGCAGAGATCTGCTTGGCAATCAGCCCCAGCATTTT. Translation gives CATSRDLLGNQPQHF.

Many counts were recorded for this clonotype. This sequence joins TRBV5-1 and TRBJ2-3; maybe TRBD2 (6 bases). Trimming shortened V by 1 base and J by 2 bases, and 11 bases separated the two germline ends. This CDR3 comprises 15 residues. CDR1 SGHRS and CDR2 YFSETQ come from the germline V gene. CDR3 DNA: TGCGCCAGCAGCTTGTCTACGGGGGTCACAGATACGCAGTATTTT. Protein: CASSLSTGVTDTQYF.

This clonotype occurred a few times. The J gene is TRBJ1-2, the V gene TRBV27, with D possibly matching TRBD1 (6 bases). Germline lookup yields CDR1 MNHEY and CDR2 SMNVEV (reference sequence). V was pared by 6 bases and J by 2 bases, with 16 bases between. This CDR3 is 15 amino acids long. The CDR3 region has the DNA TGTGCCAGCAGCCTTGTGGCAGGGGTAAACTATGGCTACACCTTC. Amino acids: CASSLVAGVNYGYTF.

The chain carries TRBV12-2 and TRBJ1-2. TRBV12-2 is a listed pseudogene. The CDR3 loop spans 17 amino acids. CDR3 DNA sequence: TGTGCAAGTCGCTTAGATCGGCCTCACCGAGGGATCTATGGCTACACCTTC. Protein: CASRLDRPHRGIYGYTF.

In this sample, this clonotype turned up a few times. The chain couples TRBV12-3 or TRBV12-4 to TRBJ2-3; D may be TRBD1 or TRBD2 (5 bases each). The V gene lost 3 bases and the J gene lost 4 bases, with 11 bases spanning the gap. This CDR3 is 14 amino acids long. The CDR3: CASSLVQGADTQYF. DNA of the CDR3: TGTGCCAGCAGTTTGGTCCAGGGAGCAGATACGCAGTATTTT.

This clonotype came up many times. CDR3 in amino acids: CASSFPPGEQFF. CDR3 sequence (DNA): TGCGCCAGCAGCTTCCCCCCGGGAGAGCAGTTCTTC. This sequence joins TRBV5-1 and TRBJ2-1; TRBD2 might be the D (5 bases). This CDR3 is 12 amino acids long. Germline values: CDR1 SGHRS, CDR2 YFSETQ. The germline V and J ends were trimmed by 2 bases and 10 bases, with 10 bases remaining between them.

The V call is TRBV4-1, the J call TRBJ1-2; a weak D match, TRBD1 (5 bases). CDR3 size: 17 residues. CDR1 is MGHRA, CDR2 YSYEKL, per germline. With 0 bases removed from V and 2 bases from J, the gap between germline ends came to 16 bases. CDR3 region: CASSQELGRAVNYGYTF. CDR3 in DNA: TGCGCCAGCAGCCAAGAATTGGGCAGGGCCGTCAACTATGGCTACACCTTC.

The rearrangement uses TRBV14 and TRBJ2-2; 9 bases fit TRBD2. Germline CDR1 SGHDN, CDR2 FVKESK. CDR3 length: 14 residues. The junction had 3 bases not matched to a gene; V was cut back by 4 bases and J by 6 bases. The CDR3 sequence is CASSRAGGAGELFF. The CDR3 DNA is TGTGCCAGCAGCCGAGCGGGAGGAGCCGGGGAGCTGTTTTTT.

V is TRBV27 and J is TRBJ2-7; 7 bases line up with TRBD2. Germline CDR1 MNHEY, CDR2 SMNVEV (reference sequence). Unmatched junction bases numbered 3, after V lost 10 bases and J lost 3 bases. This CDR3 contains 11 residues. CDR3 residues: CATGGIYEQYF. DNA for the CDR3: TGTGCCACCGGGGGGATCTACGAGCAGTACTTC.

This clonotype was observed a few times. The limits of the CDR3 on the DNA are not certain, so only TCRdb's listed CDR3 is given. The V and J genes are TRBV24-1 and TRBJ2-5. Counting both end residues, the CDR3 totals 13 amino acids. Germline assignment: CDR1 KGHDR and CDR2 SFDVKD. CDR3 sequence reads: CATSDFGEETQYF.

CDR3 region: CASSTDRLDNEKLFF. CDR3 DNA sequence: TGCGCCAGCAGCACCGACAGGCTCGATAATGAAAAACTGTTTTTT. The V gene is TRBV10-2, the J gene TRBJ1-4, with a weak D call TRBD1 (6 bases). This CDR3 region has 15 residues. Trimming removed 6 bases from V and 4 bases from J, with 15 bases in between. Germline V gene data show CDR1 as WSHSY and CDR2 as SAAADI.

This clonotype turned up a few times. V and J are TRBV6-6 and TRBJ2-1; D may be TRBD1 or TRBD2 (6 bases each). This CDR3 region has 17 residues. With 0 bases removed from V and 0 bases from J, the gap between germline ends came to 12 bases. From germline, CDR1 is MNHNY and CDR2 SVGAGI (reference sequence). Written as DNA, the CDR3 is TGTGCCAGCAGTTACTCCGGGAAGGGGGGCTCCTACAATGAGCAGTTCTTC. Amino acid sequence: CASSYSGKGGSYNEQFF.

This clonotype was picked up a small number of times. The J gene is TRBJ1-2, the V gene TRBV7-9; D is unclear. Germline values: CDR1 SEHNR, CDR2 FQNEAQ (reference sequence). The ends were cut back, 5 bases at V and 1 base at J, with 14 bases in the middle. The CDR3 runs 15 residues. The CDR3 DNA is TGTGCCAGCAGCACTTCCTGGGAGGATAACTATGGCTACACCTTC. This encodes CASSTSWEDNYGYTF.